This passage covers 17 T cell receptor beta chains from one sample sequenced in a study of T cell responses to AZD1222 COVID-19 vaccine. Data came from immunoSEQ multiplex PCR; TCRdb stores just in-frame clones and leaves some out. The sample consists of some 75,000 clones, roughly 84% of them appearing once. Material: peripheral blood, obtained on day 0 of AZD1222 vaccination. The source is an adult in good health.

The V gene is TRBV5-6, the J gene TRBJ1-2; TRBD1 is a possible D gene (6 bases). Trimming cost V 4 bases and J 5 bases, with 18 bases left between them. The CDR3 loop spans 15 amino acids. CDR1 SGHDT and CDR2 YYEEEE come from the germline V gene. CDR3 nucleotide sequence: TGTGCCAGCAGCCGCAGCAACAGGGTAGGGTATGGCTACACCTTC. Translated, it gives CASSRSNRVGYGYTF. Combining the CDR3 with reference TRBV5-6 and TRBJ1-2 gives the whole variable domain DAGVTQSPTHLIKTRGQQVTLRCSPKSGHDTVSWYQQALGQGPQFIFQYYEEEERQRGNFPDRFSGHQFPNYSSELNVNALLLGDSALYLCASSRSNRVGYGYTFGSGTRLTVV.

The genes are TRBV19 and TRBJ1-6, with 7 positions matching TRBD1. Germline assignment: CDR1 LNHDA and CDR2 SQIVND (reference sequence). The V segment lost 10 bases and the J segment 4 bases; nucleotides outside the gene matches: 7. The CDR3 spans 14 residues. CDR3 amino acids: CATKGGQYNSPLHF. CDR3 in DNA: TGTGCCACAAAGGGGGGACAGTATAATTCACCCCTCCACTTT.

The chain carries TRBV18 and TRBJ1-3; 7 bases agree with TRBD1. The CDR3 is 14 amino acids. The junction had 5 bases not matched to a gene; V was cut back by 2 bases and J by 7 bases. Germline values: CDR1 KGHSH, CDR2 LQKENI. CDR3 amino acids: CASSPVGQVNTIYF. The CDR3 DNA reads TGTGCCAGCTCACCAGTAGGACAGGTCAACACCATATATTTT. The complete variable domain, with remaining parts taken from reference TRBV18 and TRBJ1-3, reads NAGVMQNPRHLVRRRGQEARLRCSPMKGHSHVYWYRQLPEEGLKFMVYLQKENIIDESGMPKERFSAEFPKEGPSILRIQQVVRGDSAAYFCASSPVGQVNTIYFGEGSWLTVV.

This clone occurred a few times. The V and J genes are TRBV11-3 and TRBJ2-2; D is unclear. Germline assignment: CDR1 SGHNT and CDR2 YENEEA. The CDR3 sequence is 14 residues long. V lost 6 bases to trimming and J lost 0 bases, with 8 bases between them. DNA for the CDR3: TGTGCCAGCAGTTACTATTCGAACACCGGGGAGCTGTTTTTT. Its translation is CASSYYSNTGELFF.

V usage is TRBV10-3 and J usage is TRBJ1-6; 8 bases are shared with TRBD1. CDR3 size: 16 residues. V was clipped by 2 bases and J by 9 bases; unmatched bases: 9. CDR1 and CDR2 from the germline V gene are ENHRY and SYGVKD. The DNA of the CDR3 is TGTGCCATCAGTGAGGGAAACGGACAGGGTTTTTCACCCCTCCACTTT. Encoded protein: CAISEGNGQGFSPLHF.

This chain joins TRBV12-5 and TRBJ1-2, with TRBD1 identical over 9 bases. V was clipped by 6 bases and J by 5 bases; unmatched bases: 13. This CDR3 comprises 16 residues. Per germline, CDR1 LGHNT and CDR2 FRNRAP. The CDR3 protein is CASGSGTGLVGYGYTF. Here the CDR3 DNA reads TGTGCTAGTGGATCCGGGACAGGGCTCGTGGGTTATGGCTACACCTTC.

This chain uses TRBV28 with TRBJ2-6; D possibly uses TRBD1 or TRBD2 (5 bases each). The CDR3 totals 17 residues. Germline V gene data show CDR1 as MDHEN and CDR2 as SYDVKM. V lost 8 bases to trimming and J lost 0 bases, with 17 bases between them. The CDR3 coding sequence is TGTGCCAGCGCCTTATTACCAGGGAGCTCTGGGGCCAACGTCCTGACTTTC. The encoded protein is CASALLPGSSGANVLTF.

The rearrangement joins TRBV7-9 to TRBJ2-1; D perhaps matches TRBD1 (6 bases). V lost 3 bases and J 11 bases, leaving 11 bases between the germline ends. The CDR3 is 12 residues long. Germline assignment: CDR1 SEHNR and CDR2 FQNEAQ (reference sequence). The DNA of the CDR3 is TGTGCCAGCAGCTTTGAAGGGGGACAGCAGTTCTTC. Amino acids: CASSFEGGQQFF.

Concerning this clone itself: Distinct nucleotide sequences in the sample also encode this CDR3. J is TRBJ1-5 and V is TRBV12-3 or TRBV12-4; weak D call: TRBD1 (6 bases). This CDR3 has 13 residues. The V gene lost 2 bases and the J gene lost 5 bases, with 7 bases spanning the gap. The CDR3 region is CASSLSGDQPQHF. The CDR3, as DNA: TGTGCCAGCAGTTTATCAGGGGATCAGCCCCAGCATTTT.

This clone was seen more than once but under ten times. The DNA for the CDR3 is TGTGCCAGCAGTCTACGTCGTGGAAACACCATATATTTT. Amino acid sequence: CASSLRRGNTIYF. The chain employs TRBV12-3 or TRBV12-4 and TRBJ1-3; no firm D call. The CDR3 extends over 13 amino acids. Trimming removed 5 bases from V and 3 bases from J, with 8 bases in between.

The chain has TRBV29-1 and TRBJ1-3, with D possibly matching TRBD1 (6 bases). CDR1 is SQVTM, CDR2 ANQGSEA, per germline. Trimming removed 6 bases from V and 0 bases from J, with 18 bases in between. The CDR3 totals 16 residues. Here the CDR3 DNA reads TGCAGCGTAACGAATAGGACAGTCCGCTCTGGAAACACCATATATTTT. It translates to CSVTNRTVRSGNTIYF.

This rearrangement joins TRBV6-1 to TRBJ1-2; D may be TRBD1 (6 bases). The CDR3 covers 15 residues. The V gene lost 4 bases and the J gene lost 7 bases, with 19 bases spanning the gap. Germline values: CDR1 MNHNS, CDR2 SASEGT. The CDR3 region has the DNA TGTGCCAGCAGTGGAGCGGGGGCCCAGAATTTTGGCTACACCTTC. Its protein product is CASSGAGAQNFGYTF.

The CDR3 DNA reads TGCGCCAGCCTCCGGGACCCCCAATCTGCGGCTTTCTTT. Residues: CASLRDPQSAAFF. The chain joins TRBV10-2 to TRBJ1-1; tentatively, D is TRBD1 (5 bases). Trimming removed 8 bases at V and 11 bases at J, with 21 bases between. This CDR3 has 13 amino acids. Germline CDR1 and CDR2: WSHSY and SAAADI.

This chain joins TRBV19 and TRBJ2-4, with 10 positions matching TRBD1. V shed 9 bases, J shed 11 bases, and the junction held 10 bases outside the gene matches. The CDR3 has 13 amino acids. Germline CDR1 reads LNHDA; CDR2 reads SQIVND (reference sequence). CDR3 amino acids: CASQPGQGGVQYF. In nucleotides, the CDR3 is TGTGCCAGCCAACCCGGACAGGGGGGAGTTCAGTACTTC. Full variable domain (missing parts from reference TRBV19 and TRBJ2-4): DGGITQSPKYLFRKEGQNVTLSCEQNLNHDAMYWYRQDPGQGLRLIYYSQIVNDFQKGDIAEGYSVSREKKESFPLTVTSAQKNPTAFYLCASQPGQGGVQYFGAGTRLSVL.

V usage is TRBV7-9 and J usage is TRBJ1-1, with 12 bases lining up with TRBD1. With 5 bases clipped from V and 5 bases from J, the junction kept 9 bases outside the gene matches. CDR1 and CDR2 (germline): SEHNR, FQNEAQ (reference sequence). The CDR3 consists of 16 residues. CDR3 residues: CASSPGTGGKWTEAFF. CDR3 nucleotides: TGTGCCAGCAGCCCCGGGACAGGGGGCAAATGGACTGAAGCTTTCTTT.

The chain links TRBV2 to TRBJ2-1; the D is unclear. V gave up 10 bases and J gave up 5 bases, with 9 bases separating them. Germline values: CDR1 SNHLY, CDR2 FYNNEI. CDR3 size: 11 residues. The CDR3: CATKYHNEQFF. The CDR3 DNA follows: TGTGCCACCAAATACCACAATGAGCAGTTCTTC.

The CDR3 DNA reads TGTGCCAGCACCAGAATTGGGAACACCGGGGAGCTGTTTTTT. Translated: CASTRIGNTGELFF. The genes are TRBV27 and TRBJ2-2; D is ambiguous. CDR1 and CDR2 (germline): MNHEY, SMNVEV (reference sequence). The CDR3 has 14 amino acids. Deletions cut 7 bases from V and 1 base from J, with 10 bases between.